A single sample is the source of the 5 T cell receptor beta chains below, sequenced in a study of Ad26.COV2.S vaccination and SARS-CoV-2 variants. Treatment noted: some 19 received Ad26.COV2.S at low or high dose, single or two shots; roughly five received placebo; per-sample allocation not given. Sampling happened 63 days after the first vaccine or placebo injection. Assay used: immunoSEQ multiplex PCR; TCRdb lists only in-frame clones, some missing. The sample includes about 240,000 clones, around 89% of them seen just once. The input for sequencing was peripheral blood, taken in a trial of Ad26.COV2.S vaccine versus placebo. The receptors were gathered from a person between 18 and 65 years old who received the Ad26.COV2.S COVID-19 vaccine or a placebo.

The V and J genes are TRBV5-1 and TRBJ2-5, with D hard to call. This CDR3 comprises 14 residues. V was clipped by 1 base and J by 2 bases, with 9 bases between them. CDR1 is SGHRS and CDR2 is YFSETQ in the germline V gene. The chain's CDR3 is CASSLSGLQETQYF. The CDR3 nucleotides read TGCGCCAGCAGCTTGTCTGGGCTTCAAGAGACCCAGTACTTC.

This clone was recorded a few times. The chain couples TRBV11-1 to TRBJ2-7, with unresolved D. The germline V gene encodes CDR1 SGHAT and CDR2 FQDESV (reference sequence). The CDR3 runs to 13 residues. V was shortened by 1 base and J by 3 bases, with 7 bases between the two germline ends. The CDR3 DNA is TGTGCCAGCAGCTTAGTTAGGGACTACGAGCAGTACTTC. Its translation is CASSLVRDYEQYF.

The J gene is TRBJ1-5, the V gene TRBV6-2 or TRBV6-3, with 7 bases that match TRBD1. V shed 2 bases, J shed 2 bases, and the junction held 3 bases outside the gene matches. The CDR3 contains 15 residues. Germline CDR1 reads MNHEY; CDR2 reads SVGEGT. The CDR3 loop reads CASSYQDRGNQPQHF. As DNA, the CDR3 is TGTGCCAGCAGTTACCAAGACAGGGGCAATCAGCCCCAGCATTTT.

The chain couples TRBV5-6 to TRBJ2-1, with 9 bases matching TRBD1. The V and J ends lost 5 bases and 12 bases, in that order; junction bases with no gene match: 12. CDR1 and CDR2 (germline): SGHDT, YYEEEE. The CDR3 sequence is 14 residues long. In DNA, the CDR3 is TGTGCCAGCAGTCTTACCGGGACAGGGTCTGTGCAGTTCTTC. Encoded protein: CASSLTGTGSVQFF. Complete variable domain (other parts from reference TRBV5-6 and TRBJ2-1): DAGVTQSPTHLIKTRGQQVTLRCSPKSGHDTVSWYQQALGQGPQFIFQYYEEEERQRGNFPDRFSGHQFPNYSSELNVNALLLGDSALYLCASSLTGTGSVQFFGPGTRLTVL.

For the CDR3, the DNA is TGTGCCACGAAGGGGGCCGCCGTATCCTACAATGAGCAGTTCTTC. Encoded protein: CATKGAAVSYNEQFF. The chain recombines TRBV28 with TRBJ2-1, with 7 bases that match TRBD1. CDR1 is MDHEN and CDR2 is SYDVKM in the germline V gene. The CDR3 is 15 amino acids. With V trimmed by 10 bases and J by 1 base, 10 bases remained unmatched.